This record covers a single T cell receptor beta chain. These data come from a study of blood T cell repertoires in COVID-19. The method was immunoSEQ multiplex PCR; TCRdb's version includes in-frame clones alone and lacks a portion of them. The repertoire holds more than 300,000 clones, about 87% seen once, with about 6% in the top ten. Germline V gives CDR1 SGHDN, CDR2 FVKESK. The V gene lost 5 bases and the J gene lost 5 bases, with 18 bases spanning the gap. This CDR3 comprises 15 residues. Material: peripheral blood. V and J are TRBV14 and TRBJ1-1; tentative D call: TRBD1 (6 bases). The source is a woman aged 45-65 years with COVID-19, enrolled during active disease. The CDR3 nucleotides are TGTGCCAGCAGCTCACTCAGGGGTACACGTACTGAAGCTTTCTTT. It translates to CASSSLRGTRTEAFF.